The T cell receptor (beta chain) under discussion was sequenced for a study of PD-L1 blockade in urothelial cancer. Turning to the study itself: In the patient group, about 90% of the roughly 30 were males with bladder-origin urothelial cancer. Blood analysis was done at 3 weeks (second dose) and 6 weeks after treatment began. Blood samples contained a median 141,255 T cells.

Urothelial carcinoma in patients was locally advanced or metastatic. This table comes from immunoSEQ multiplex PCR, and its TCRdb copy is limited to in-frame clones, with some not included. The sample lists 55,000 to 70,000 clones; over 75% were seen once. Germline V lookup: CDR1 ENHRY, CDR2 SYGVKD. V was cut by 0 bases and J by 4 bases, with 15 bases left in between. This CDR3 region has 17 residues. The chain carries TRBV10-3 and TRBJ2-2, with D perhaps matching TRBD1 (6 bases). Source: PBMCs, taken around atezolizumab (anti-PD-L1) treatment. The source of this sequence is a man aged 65 to 85 with urothelial cancer. CDR3 sequence reads: CAISESGHLLSTGELFF. CDR3 DNA: TGTGCCATCAGTGAGTCGGGACACCTTTTGAGCACCGGGGAGCTGTTTTTT.